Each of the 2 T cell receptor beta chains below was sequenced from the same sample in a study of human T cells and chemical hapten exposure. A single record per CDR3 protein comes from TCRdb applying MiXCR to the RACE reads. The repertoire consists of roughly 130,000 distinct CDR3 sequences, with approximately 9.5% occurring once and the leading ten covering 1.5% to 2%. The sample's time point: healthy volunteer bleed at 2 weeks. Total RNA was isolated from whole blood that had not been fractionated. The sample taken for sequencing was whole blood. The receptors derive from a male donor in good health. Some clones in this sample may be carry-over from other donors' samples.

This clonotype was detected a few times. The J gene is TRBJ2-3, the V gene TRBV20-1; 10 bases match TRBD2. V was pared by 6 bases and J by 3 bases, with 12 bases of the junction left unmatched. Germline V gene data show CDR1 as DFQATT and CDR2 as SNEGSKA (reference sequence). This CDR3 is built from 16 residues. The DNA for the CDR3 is TGCAGTGCGCGTTTCGTGGGTAGCGGGAGGACAGATACGCAGTATTTT. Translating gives CSARFVGSGRTDTQYF.

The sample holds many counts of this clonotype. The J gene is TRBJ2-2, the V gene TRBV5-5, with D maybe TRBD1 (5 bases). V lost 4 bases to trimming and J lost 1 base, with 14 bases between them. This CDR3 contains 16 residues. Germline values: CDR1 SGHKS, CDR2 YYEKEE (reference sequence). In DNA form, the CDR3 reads TGTGCCAGCAGCCGCCAGGTGGGGCAGAACACCGGGGAGCTGTTTTTT. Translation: CASSRQVGQNTGELFF.